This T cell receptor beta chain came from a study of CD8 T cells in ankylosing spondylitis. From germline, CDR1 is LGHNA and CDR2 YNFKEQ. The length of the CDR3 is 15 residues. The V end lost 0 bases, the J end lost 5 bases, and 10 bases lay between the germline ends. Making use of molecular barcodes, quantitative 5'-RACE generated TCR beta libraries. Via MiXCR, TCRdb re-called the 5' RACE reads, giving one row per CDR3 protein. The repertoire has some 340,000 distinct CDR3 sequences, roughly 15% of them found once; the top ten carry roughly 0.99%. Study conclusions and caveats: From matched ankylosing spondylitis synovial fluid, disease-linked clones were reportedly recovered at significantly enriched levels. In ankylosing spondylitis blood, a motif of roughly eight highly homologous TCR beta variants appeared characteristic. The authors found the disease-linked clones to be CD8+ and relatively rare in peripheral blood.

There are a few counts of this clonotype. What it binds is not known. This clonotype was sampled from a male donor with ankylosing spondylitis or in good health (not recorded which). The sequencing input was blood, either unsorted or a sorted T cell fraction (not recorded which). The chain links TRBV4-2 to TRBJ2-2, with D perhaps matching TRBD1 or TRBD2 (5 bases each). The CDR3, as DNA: TGTGCCAGCAGCCAAGAAACAGGAGGAACCGGGGAGCTGTTTTTT. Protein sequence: CASSQETGGTGELFF.